This section outlines one TCR beta chain sequence together with its context. Antigen: not known. Primers: 60 Vbeta forward and 13 Jbeta reverse. Here immunoSEQ multiplex PCR was the method, and the copy in TCRdb shows in-frame clones only, minus some. This table holds about 120,000 clones. These data belong to a study of cytomegalovirus exposure and HLA in healthy donors. Study-level results: HLA alleles were associated with 15,000 to 20,000 TCR beta sequences in a later analysis at 0.05 false discovery rate. Later analysis suggested most CMV-associated TCR beta chains were HLA-restricted. Presence/absence analyses assumed roughly uniform sequencing depth across donors, which may not hold. The study labeled 150 or so TCR beta chains cytomegalovirus-associated.

This CDR3 has 14 residues. With 3 bases removed from V and 0 bases from J, the gap between germline ends came to 9 bases. The germline gives CDR1 SGHVS, CDR2 FQNEAQ. This rearrangement joins TRBV7-8 to TRBJ2-7; a possible D gene is TRBD1 (6 bases). Sequences were obtained from PBMCs. This TCR came from a man aged 25 to 40 in good health and CMV-seronegative. CDR3 region: CASSFHRVSYEQYF. In DNA form, the CDR3 reads TGTGCCAGCAGCTTTCACAGGGTCTCCTACGAGCAGTACTTC.